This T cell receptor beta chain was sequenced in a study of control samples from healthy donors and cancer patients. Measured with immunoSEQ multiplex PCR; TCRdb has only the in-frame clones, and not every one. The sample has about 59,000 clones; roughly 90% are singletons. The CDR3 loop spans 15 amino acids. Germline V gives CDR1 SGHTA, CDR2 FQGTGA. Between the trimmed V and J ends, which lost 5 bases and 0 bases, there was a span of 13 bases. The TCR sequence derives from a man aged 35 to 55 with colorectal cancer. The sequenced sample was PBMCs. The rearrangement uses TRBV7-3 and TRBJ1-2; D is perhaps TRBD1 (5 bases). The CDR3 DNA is TGTGCCAGCAGCCCATCGACAGTAGCTAACTATGGCTACACCTTC. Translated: CASSPSTVANYGYTF.